This TCR beta chain is drawn from a study of CD8+ T cells in alopecia areata. Of note for this clone: No antigen is known for it.

Study-level points and caveats: Mice gave a clearer picture of TCR sharing than patients did, possibly for HLA-related reasons. Normal scalp showed lower clonality than lesional scalp, especially alopecia totalis/universalis.

V dropped 3 bases and J dropped 0; count of bases not matched to a gene: 6. CDR1 is SGHDN and CDR2 is FVKESK in the germline V gene. CDR3 length equals 16 residues. Isolated RNA was reverse transcribed into cDNA used as the sequencing template. Method: immunoSEQ multiplex PCR; TCRdb's copy keeps in-frame clones and lacks some. The table includes roughly 150,000 clones, around 55% detected once. Sorting from PBMCs produced CD4+ and CD8+ T cells. The clonotype was recovered from a human donor in good health. The sequencing sample was made of CD4+ T cells sorted from blood. The rearrangement links TRBV14 to TRBJ2-3; 7 bases fit TRBD2. CDR3 loop: CASSHGRGLSTDTQYF. In DNA form, the CDR3 reads TGTGCCAGCAGCCACGGTAGGGGACTAAGCACAGATACGCAGTATTTT.